This T cell receptor (beta chain) was found in a study of blood T cell repertoires in COVID-19. Overall study context: Samples taken during acute and convalescent COVID-19 were collected in the United States, Italy and Spain.

Symptom resolution, clearance, or two negative PCRs marked donors in Cohort 3 as recovered. The V gene end was trimmed by 5 bases and the J gene end by 0 bases; junction bases not matched to a gene: 12. CDR1 and CDR2 (germline): MDHEN, SYDVKM. The CDR3 consists of 18 residues. Original analysis: Cell counts per sample came from amplifying reference gene primers. The assay was immunoSEQ multiplex PCR, and TCRdb's table has in-frame clones only and misses some. Clonal size and the V and J genes are those of that table, whereas D and trimming came from the DNA. The repertoire consists of 330,000 or so clones, with roughly 90% occurring once and the leading ten covering about a fifth.

The sequencing input was PBMCs or T cells enriched from blood (not recorded which). The clonotype was recovered from a woman aged 30 to 39 who had recovered from COVID-19. The rearrangement links TRBV28 to TRBJ2-7; TRBD2 aligns across 11 bases. The CDR3 DNA sequence: TGTGCCAGCAGTAAAGCACCGGGACTAGCGGTATACTCCTACGAGCAGTACTTC. It codes for CASSKAPGLAVYSYEQYF.